This T cell receptor (beta chain) is from a study of blood T cell repertoires in COVID-19. Study in general: Whether acute or convalescent, the COVID-19 samples came from the United States, Italy and Spain.

The cohort comprised adults aged 18 to 89 years residing in 20 to 30 US areas. Authors' processing steps: Amplification from reference gene primers served as the basis for estimated nucleated cell counts. Clones were sequenced by immunoSEQ multiplex PCR, and TCRdb holds only the in-frame ones, with some missing. V and J calls and clone size are copied from that table; D and trimming were computed from the DNA. The sample holds about 500,000 clones, roughly 87% seen once. V was cut by 3 bases and J by 1 base, with 9 bases left in between. Germline V CDR1 and CDR2: KGHSH, LQKENI. The CDR3 extends over 14 amino acids.

This chain joins TRBV18 and TRBJ1-1; D is possibly TRBD1 (5 bases). The clonotype comes from a woman between 18 and 29 years old who had recovered from COVID-19. Specimen: PBMCs or T cells enriched from blood (not recorded which). In DNA form, the CDR3 reads TGTGCCAGCTCACCCCAGGGTAAGAACACTGAAGCTTTCTTT. Translated: CASSPQGKNTEAFF.